This entry lists 31 T cell receptor beta chains sequenced from one sample in a study of blood T cell repertoires in COVID-19. The data were produced by immunoSEQ multiplex PCR, yet TCRdb's version contains in-frame clones alone and is incomplete. The table lists over 200,000 clones, less than 90% of them singletons. Sample: PBMCs or T cells enriched from blood (not recorded which). The source is a woman between 40 and 55 years old who had recovered from COVID-19.

The chain is built from TRBV7-2 and TRBJ2-1; TRBD2 matches 7 bases. This CDR3 region has 17 residues. Looked up from germline, CDR1 is SGHTA and CDR2 is FQGNSA. Losses at the gene ends were 2 bases for V and 0 bases for J; bases not matched to a gene: 7. The CDR3 bases are TGTGCCAGCAGCTTATTAGCTAGCGGAAGCTCCTACAATGAGCAGTTCTTC. It codes for CASSLLASGSSYNEQFF. The full variable domain, in which reference TRBV7-2 and TRBJ2-1 provide the parts outside the CDR3, is GAGVSQSPSNKVTEKGKDVELRCDPISGHTALYWYRQSLGQGLEFLIYFQGNSAPDKSGLPSDRFSAERTGGSVSTLTIQRTQQEDSAVYLCASSLLASGSSYNEQFFGPGTRLTVL.

The chain has TRBV30 and TRBJ2-3; 8 bases match TRBD2. The CDR3 runs to 14 residues. Germline loops: CDR1 GTSNPN, CDR2 SVGIG (reference sequence). With V trimmed by 4 bases and J by 2 bases, 5 bases remained unmatched. CDR3 DNA: TGTGCCTGGAATAACGGGAGGGACACAGATACGCAGTATTTT. It is translated as CAWNNGRDTDTQYF.

The genes are TRBV2 and TRBJ2-5, with 9 positions matching TRBD1. The CDR3 extends over 12 amino acids. Trimming cost V 9 bases and J 14 bases; bases outside gene matches: 13. From germline, CDR1 is SNHLY and CDR2 FYNNEI. The CDR3 region has the DNA TGTGCCAGTAGGACAGGGGCCGAACGGTGTTACTTC. This codes for CASRTGAERCYF.

A single count supports this clone. This rearrangement joins TRBV5-4 to TRBJ2-5; 13 bases are a match to TRBD2. Looked up from germline, CDR1 is SGHNT and CDR2 is YYREEE (reference sequence). Trimming cost V 4 bases and J 1 base; bases outside gene matches: 4. The CDR3 covers 16 residues. CDR3 nucleotides: TGTGCCAGCAGCCCGGGACTAGCGGGGTCCCAAGAGACCCAGTACTTC. This translates into CASSPGLAGSQETQYF.

The V and J genes are TRBV10-3 and TRBJ2-1; a possible D gene is TRBD2 (5 bases). The V and J ends lost 0 bases and 5 bases respectively, with 5 bases between them. CDR1 ENHRY and CDR2 SYGVKD come from the germline V gene. The CDR3 is 13 amino acids. The CDR3 protein is CAISESRDNEQFF. The CDR3 nucleotides read TGTGCCATCAGTGAGTCGAGGGACAATGAGCAGTTCTTC.

Only a few counts were recorded for this clone. The rearrangement joins TRBV4-3 to TRBJ1-1; a possible D gene is TRBD1 (6 bases). This CDR3 is built from 13 residues. Trimming removed 3 bases from V and 2 bases from J, with 7 bases in between. In germline, CDR1 is LGHNA, CDR2 YSLEER. The CDR3 protein is CASSQTGNTEAFF. CDR3 DNA sequence: TGCGCCAGCAGCCAGACAGGCAACACTGAAGCTTTCTTT.

The chain employs TRBV7-6 and TRBJ2-4, with a tentative D call TRBD2 (5 bases). Germline V lookup: CDR1 SGHVS, CDR2 FNYEAQ. Trimming shortened V by 1 base and J by 3 bases, and 10 bases separated the two germline ends. The CDR3 totals 15 residues. The CDR3 loop is CASSLGGFDKNIQYF. DNA of the CDR3: TGTGCCAGCAGCTTAGGCGGGTTTGACAAAAACATTCAGTACTTC.

The rearrangement joins TRBV28 to TRBJ1-1; perhaps TRBD1 as D (6 bases). The germline CDR1 and CDR2 sequences are MDHEN and SYDVKM. Between the trimmed V and J ends, which lost 5 bases and 4 bases, there was a span of 17 bases. CDR3 length equals 15 residues. The CDR3 nucleotides are TGTGCCAGCAGTCCACCAGGGACACTGGGCACTGAAGCTTTCTTT. Protein sequence: CASSPPGTLGTEAFF.

The rearrangement links TRBV7-8 to TRBJ2-3, with TRBD2 matching over 7 bases. V gave up 0 bases and J gave up 6 bases; unmatched junction bases: 6. Germline lookup yields CDR1 SGHVS and CDR2 FQNEAQ. This CDR3 contains 15 residues. This chain's CDR3 is CASSLAGGKADTQYF. CDR3 DNA sequence: TGTGCCAGCAGCTTAGCGGGAGGGAAGGCGGATACGCAGTATTTT. The full variable domain, with the rest looked up from reference TRBV7-8 and TRBJ2-3, is GAGVSQSPRYKVAKRGQDVALRCDPISGHVSLFWYQQALGQGPEFLTYFQNEAQLDKSGLPSDRFFAERPEGSVSTLKIQRTQQEDSAVYLCASSLAGGKADTQYFGPGTRLTVL.

The gene calls are TRBV5-1 and TRBJ2-1, with D perhaps TRBD1 (6 bases). The CDR3 contains 14 residues. From germline, CDR1 is SGHRS and CDR2 YFSETQ. V lost 5 bases and J lost 7, with 16 bases in between. This CDR3 reads CASSPGQKENEQFF. CDR3 DNA: TGCGCCAGCAGTCCGGGACAAAAAGAGAATGAGCAGTTCTTC. Together with reference TRBV5-1 and TRBJ2-1, the CDR3 gives the full variable domain: KAGVTQTPRYLIKTRGQQVTLSCSPISGHRSVSWYQQTPGQGLQFLFEYFSETQRNKGNFPGRFSGRQFSNSRSEMNVSTLELGDSALYLCASSPGQKENEQFFGPGTRLTVL.

The chain couples TRBV3-1 (or the pseudogene TRBV3-2) to TRBJ1-2; TRBD1 is a possible D gene (6 bases). Per germline, CDR1 LGHDT and CDR2 YNNKEL (reference sequence). V lost 4 bases and J lost 4, with 10 bases in between. The CDR3 extends over 13 amino acids. The CDR3 nucleotides are TGTGCCAGCAGCCCGAGGACAGTCTATGGCTACACCTTC. It is translated as CASSPRTVYGYTF.

This clone was counted a few times. The chain links TRBV28 to TRBJ2-7; the match to TRBD1 covers 7 bases. Looked up from germline, CDR1 is MDHEN and CDR2 is SYDVKM. V lost 7 bases to trimming and J lost 4 bases; unmatched junction nucleotides: 16. CDR3 length equals 16 residues. The CDR3 region is CASTSEGRTGSYEQYF. The CDR3, as DNA: TGTGCCAGCACTTCAGAAGGTCGGACAGGTTCGTACGAGCAGTACTTC. The variable domain in full, with the rest retrieved from reference TRBV28 and TRBJ2-7, is DVKVTQSSRYLVKRTGEKVFLECVQDMDHENMFWYRQDPGLGLRLIYFSYDVKMKEKGDIPEGYSVSREKKERFSLILESASTNQTSMYLCASTSEGRTGSYEQYFGPGTRLTVT.

The rearrangement links TRBV27 to TRBJ2-2, with D possibly TRBD1 on 5 matching bases. With 4 bases removed from V and 5 bases from J, the gap between germline ends came to 8 bases. Germline loops: CDR1 MNHEY, CDR2 SMNVEV (reference sequence). The CDR3 is 13 residues long. The CDR3 coding sequence is TGTGCCAGCAGTTCGACAGTGACCGGGGAGCTGTTTTTT. This codes for CASSSTVTGELFF.

The chain recombines TRBV7-3 with TRBJ2-1; possibly TRBD2 for D (5 bases). Germline V gene lookup returns CDR1 SGHTA and CDR2 FQGTGA. This CDR3 region has 14 residues. V lost 2 bases and J 4 bases, leaving 9 bases between the germline ends. CDR3 amino acids: CASSLYSGYNEQFF. The CDR3 coding sequence is TGTGCCAGCAGCTTATATTCGGGGTACAATGAGCAGTTCTTC.

The CDR3 protein is CASSLEPNTGELFF. The DNA for the CDR3 is TGCGCCAGCAGCTTGGAGCCGAACACCGGGGAGCTGTTTTTT. This chain links TRBV5-1 with TRBJ2-2; D is ambiguous. Trimming took 0 bases from V and 0 from J, leaving 3 bases between them. The CDR3 extends over 14 amino acids. Germline V gene lookup returns CDR1 SGHRS and CDR2 YFSETQ.

This chain uses TRBV28 with TRBJ2-5; 7 nucleotides agree with TRBD2. With 6 bases clipped from V and 1 base from J, the junction kept 17 bases outside the gene matches. CDR3 size: 18 residues. Germline V gene sequence: CDR1 MDHEN, CDR2 SYDVKM. The CDR3 DNA is TGTGCCAGCAGCCTAGTCGCAAAGACGACTAGCAGCCAAGAGACCCAGTACTTC. Translated: CASSLVAKTTSSQETQYF. Variable domain in full (rest from reference TRBV28 and TRBJ2-5): DVKVTQSSRYLVKRTGEKVFLECVQDMDHENMFWYRQDPGLGLRLIYFSYDVKMKEKGDIPEGYSVSREKKERFSLILESASTNQTSMYLCASSLVAKTTSSQETQYFGPGTRLLVL.

V gene TRBV5-4 combines with J gene TRBJ1-1; 7 bases line up with TRBD1. The CDR3 is made up of 15 amino acids. Per the germline V gene, CDR1 is SGHNT and CDR2 is YYREEE (reference sequence). V dropped 0 bases and J dropped 4; count of bases not matched to a gene: 6. CDR3 nucleotide sequence: TGTGCCAGCAGCTTGGCAGGAGCAGGGGGCACTGAAGCTTTCTTT. Residues: CASSLAGAGGTEAFF. The full variable domain, rest sourced from reference TRBV5-4 and TRBJ1-1, is ETGVTQSPTHLIKTRGQQVTLRCSSQSGHNTVSWYQQALGQGPQFIFQYYREEENGRGNFPPRFSGLQFPNYSSELNVNALELDDSALYLCASSLAGAGGTEAFFGQGTRLTVV.

V is TRBV5-1 and J is TRBJ2-5, with TRBD2 matching 7 bases. Germline V gene data show CDR1 as SGHRS and CDR2 as YFSETQ. V was clipped by 6 bases and J by 5 bases; unmatched bases: 10. This CDR3 comprises 14 residues. DNA of the CDR3: TGCGCCAGCACCCTCCTGGGAGGGGAGGAGACCCAGTACTTC. Its translation: CASTLLGGEETQYF.

This chain uses TRBV6-5 with TRBJ1-2, with TRBD1 matching 7 bases. CDR3 length equals 15 residues. With 6 bases clipped from V and 1 base from J, the junction kept 8 bases outside the gene matches. Germline assignment: CDR1 MNHEY and CDR2 SVGAGI. Written as DNA, the CDR3 is TGTGCCAGCAGGGGCACAGGGGTGGGTAACTATGGCTACACCTTC. Encoded protein: CASRGTGVGNYGYTF.

This clone was found once. V usage is TRBV7-2 and J usage is TRBJ2-1; tentatively, D is TRBD1 (6 bases). CDR3 size: 13 residues. The V gene lost 5 bases and the J gene lost 8 bases, with 13 bases spanning the gap. Germline V gives CDR1 SGHTA, CDR2 FQGNSA. CDR3 sequence: CASSPEQGYEQFF. CDR3 DNA sequence: TGTGCCAGCAGCCCAGAACAGGGTTATGAGCAGTTCTTC.

The DNA of the CDR3 is TGTGCCAGCAGCGTACGGAATGAAAAACTGTTTTTT. Translated, it gives CASSVRNEKLFF. The chain couples TRBV12-3 or TRBV12-4 to TRBJ1-4; D is ambiguous. The V gene lost 6 bases and the J gene lost 5 bases, with 7 bases spanning the gap. The CDR3 has 12 amino acids.

The count of this clone is one. The rearrangement links TRBV5-4 to TRBJ2-1; unclear D gene. The CDR3 is 16 amino acids. Per germline, CDR1 SGHNT and CDR2 YYREEE (reference sequence). The ends were cut back, 2 bases at V and 8 bases at J, with 20 bases in the middle. The CDR3 loop is CASSLRVRPPMDEQFF. CDR3 nucleotides: TGTGCCAGCAGCTTACGGGTCCGGCCCCCAATGGATGAGCAGTTCTTC.

V and J are TRBV11-2 and TRBJ1-1; D uncertain. V gave up 4 bases and J gave up 1 base, with 10 bases separating them. CDR1 and CDR2 from the germline V gene are SGHAT and FQNNGV. CDR3 length equals 14 residues. In DNA, the CDR3 is TGTGCCAGCAGCTCCGAGGTCTCGAACACTGAAGCTTTCTTT. Translation: CASSSEVSNTEAFF.

This clone was counted between two and nine times. The V gene is TRBV5-6, the J gene TRBJ1-2; unclear D gene. Trimming cost V 0 bases and J 8 bases, with 8 bases left between them. The CDR3 sequence is 12 residues long. The germline gives CDR1 SGHDT, CDR2 YYEEEE. CDR3 nucleotides: TGTGCCAGCAGCTTGGCAGGCCGGGGCTACACCTTC. Translating gives CASSLAGRGYTF.

The J gene is TRBJ2-3, the V gene TRBV6-5, with TRBD1 matching 10 bases. This CDR3 spans 14 amino acids. V shed 8 bases and J 1 base; nucleotides not matched to a gene: 3. From germline, CDR1 is MNHEY and CDR2 SVGAGI. The CDR3 bases are TGTGCCAGCCGGGACAGGGGAGGCACAGATACGCAGTATTTT. It is translated as CASRDRGGTDTQYF.

This sequence joins TRBV30 and TRBJ2-1; D unresolved. CDR1 and CDR2 from the germline V gene are GTSNPN and SVGIG (reference sequence). V lost 2 bases to trimming and J lost 0 bases, with 8 bases between them. The length of the CDR3 is 14 residues. CDR3: CAWSSVSSYNEQFF. CDR3 nucleotide sequence: TGTGCCTGGAGTTCCGTTAGCTCCTACAATGAGCAGTTCTTC.

This rearrangement joins TRBV19 to TRBJ1-2; D unresolved. The germline gives CDR1 LNHDA, CDR2 SQIVND (reference sequence). CDR3 length equals 17 residues. V was cut by 2 bases and J by 5 bases, with 21 bases left in between. For the CDR3, the DNA is TGTGCCAGTAGTATATTAGGTGGAGCGGCCGGCGCATATGGCTACACCTTC. This encodes CASSILGGAAGAYGYTF. Combining the CDR3 with reference TRBV19 and TRBJ1-2 gives the whole variable domain DGGITQSPKYLFRKEGQNVTLSCEQNLNHDAMYWYRQDPGQGLRLIYYSQIVNDFQKGDIAEGYSVSREKKESFPLTVTSAQKNPTAFYLCASSILGGAAGAYGYTFGSGTRLTVV.

The chain joins TRBV28 to TRBJ1-4; a weak D match, TRBD1 (6 bases). V lost 11 bases, J lost 8 bases, and 18 bases lay in between. Germline loops: CDR1 MDHEN, CDR2 SYDVKM. CDR3 length equals 13 residues. CDR3: CAVLQTGIEKLFF. In nucleotides, the CDR3 is TGTGCCGTGCTCCAGACAGGAATCGAAAAACTGTTTTTT.

This sequence joins TRBV29-1 and TRBJ2-2; maybe TRBD1 (6 bases). The V end lost 2 bases, the J end lost 0 bases, and 7 bases lay between the germline ends. The CDR3 totals 14 residues. In germline, CDR1 is SQVTM, CDR2 ANQGSEA. The CDR3, as DNA: TGCAGCGTTGAATGGACAGCGAACACCGGGGAGCTGTTTTTT. It yields the protein CSVEWTANTGELFF.

The chain is built from TRBV19 and TRBJ1-2; 8 nucleotides agree with TRBD1. The CDR3 loop spans 17 amino acids. The junction had 13 bases not matched to a gene; V was cut back by 3 bases and J by 4 bases. Germline assignment: CDR1 LNHDA and CDR2 SQIVND (reference sequence). The CDR3, as DNA: TGTGCCAGTAGTATGGGTGGGGCAGGGGGCGTTAGCTATGGCTACACCTTC. Its translation is CASSMGGAGGVSYGYTF.

The V call is TRBV5-6, the J call TRBJ2-5; tentatively, D is TRBD1 (5 bases). Trimming cost V 3 bases and J 4 bases, with 13 bases left between them. The CDR3 is 14 residues long. Germline lookup yields CDR1 SGHDT and CDR2 YYEEEE. The CDR3 protein is CASSSTSTGETQYF. CDR3 DNA: TGTGCCAGCAGCTCGACGTCCACAGGAGAGACCCAGTACTTC.